Each of the 14 T cell receptor beta chains below was sequenced from the same sample in a study of siplizumab effects on memory and regulatory T cells. Assay used: immunoSEQ multiplex PCR; TCRdb lists only in-frame clones, some missing. The table lists some 120,000 clones, approximately 94% of them singletons. Sequencing was performed on non-Treg CD4+ T cells sorted from blood. The origin of the receptors is a human donor in good health.

This clone appeared a few times. The chain joins TRBV11-2 to TRBJ1-1; D call uncertain. Germline V gene sequence: CDR1 SGHAT, CDR2 FQNNGV. The ends were cut back, 1 base at V and 8 bases at J, with 8 bases in the middle. The length of the CDR3 is 12 residues. Here the CDR3 reads CASSLAGKEAFF. The CDR3, as DNA: TGTGCCAGCAGCTTAGCCGGGAAGGAAGCTTTCTTT. The full variable domain, rest sourced from reference TRBV11-2 and TRBJ1-1, is EAGVAQSPRYKIIEKRQSVAFWCNPISGHATLYWYQQILGQGPKLLIQFQNNGVVDDSQLPKDRFSAERLKGVDSTLKIQPAKLEDSAVYLCASSLAGKEAFFGQGTRLTVV.

CDR3 DNA: TGTGCCAGCAGCTTCGGACGGGACGGAAGCTACGAGCAGTACTTC. Amino acid sequence: CASSFGRDGSYEQYF. V is TRBV5-4 and J is TRBJ2-7; perhaps D is TRBD1 or TRBD2 (5 bases each). The length of the CDR3 is 15 residues. The V and J ends lost 2 bases and 3 bases respectively, with 15 bases between them. Germline CDR1 SGHNT, CDR2 YYREEE (reference sequence).

This chain joins TRBV11-2 and TRBJ1-3; no firm D call. The germline gives CDR1 SGHAT, CDR2 FQNNGV. This CDR3 has 13 amino acids. Trimming removed 0 bases at V and 4 bases at J, with 4 bases between. The DNA of the CDR3 is TGTGCCAGCAGCTTAGATTTCGGAAACACCATATATTTT. Protein: CASSLDFGNTIYF.

This rearrangement joins TRBV29-1 to TRBJ2-5; D gene uncertain. CDR1 is SQVTM, CDR2 ANQGSEA, per germline. This CDR3 contains 12 residues. The V end lost 2 bases, the J end lost 5 bases, and 9 bases lay between the germline ends. The CDR3 DNA sequence: TGCAGCGTTGAATATCTGGGGGAGACCCAGTACTTC. Its translation: CSVEYLGETQYF.

The V call is TRBV13, the J call TRBJ1-1; D remains unclear. V lost 5 bases to trimming and J lost 1 base, with 8 bases between them. The CDR3 is 13 residues long. Germline V gives CDR1 PRHDT, CDR2 FYEKMQ (reference sequence). The DNA for the CDR3 is TGTGCCAGCAGCCTACAGAAGAACACTGAAGCTTTCTTT. Encoded protein: CASSLQKNTEAFF.

The chain combines TRBV21-1 with TRBJ2-5; the table's D call, TRBD1, has no DNA check behind it. TRBV21-1 is flagged as a pseudogene. The CDR3 has 17 amino acids. The CDR3 sequence is CASSKRIPGQTQETQYF. The CDR3 bases are TGTGCCAGCAGCAAGAGAATCCCGGGACAGACCCAAGAGACCCAGTACTTC.

The V and J genes are TRBV6-5 and TRBJ1-1; D gene uncertain. Between the trimmed V and J ends, which lost 11 bases and 1 base, there was a span of 14 bases. Germline V gene lookup returns CDR1 MNHEY and CDR2 SVGAGI. The CDR3 has 13 amino acids. The CDR3 loop is CAASGVRNTEAFF. CDR3 coding DNA: TGTGCCGCCAGCGGAGTCCGGAACACTGAAGCTTTCTTT.

This chain connects TRBV5-1 to TRBJ2-1; 9 bases align to TRBD1. With 4 bases clipped from V and 12 bases from J, the junction kept 8 bases outside the gene matches. CDR3 length: 13 amino acids. From germline, CDR1 is SGHRS and CDR2 YFSETQ. Here the CDR3 DNA reads TGCGCCAGCAGCGAGCCCGGACAGGGGTCGCAGTTCTTC. Translation gives CASSEPGQGSQFF.

The rearrangement uses TRBV5-8 and TRBJ2-5; 9 nucleotides agree with TRBD1. The V gene's germline CDR1 is SGHTS and CDR2 YDEGEE. The junction had 0 bases not matched to a gene; V was cut back by 2 bases and J by 4 bases. The CDR3 has 13 amino acids. CDR3 bases: TGTGCCAGCAGCTTACAGGGGGCAGAGACCCAGTACTTC. It translates to CASSLQGAETQYF.

This chain joins TRBV7-8 and TRBJ1-5; 7 bases are shared with TRBD1. Germline CDR1 and CDR2: SGHVS and FQNEAQ. Trimming at V came to 3 bases and at J to 6 bases, leaving 14 bases not matched to a gene. This CDR3 has 17 residues. Written as DNA, the CDR3 is TGTGCCAGCAGCTTGGCGAGACAGGGAAGACACGGTCAGCCCCAGCATTTT. Protein sequence: CASSLARQGRHGQPQHF.

V usage is TRBV23-1 and J usage is TRBJ1-2; D uncertain. TRBV23-1 counts as an open reading frame of uncertain function. CDR3 length equals 12 residues. V gave up 0 bases and J gave up 9 bases, with 8 bases separating them. In DNA form, the CDR3 reads TGCGCCAGCAGTCAATCTGCGGTTTGCTACACCTTC. Translated: CASSQSAVCYTF.

This rearrangement joins TRBV11-2 to TRBJ2-7; D is undetermined. The V end was cut by 10 bases, the J end by 0 bases, with 13 bases between. Germline lookup yields CDR1 SGHAT and CDR2 FQNNGV. This CDR3 is built from 13 residues. The CDR3 here is CATAGASSYEQYF. In DNA, the CDR3 is TGTGCCACCGCTGGCGCGAGCTCCTACGAGCAGTACTTC.

V and J are TRBV7-6 and TRBJ1-2; D is perhaps TRBD1 (5 bases). Germline V gives CDR1 SGHVS, CDR2 FNYEAQ. CDR3 length equals 13 residues. V was pared by 5 bases and J by 4 bases, with 11 bases between. Here the CDR3 DNA reads TGTGCCAGCAGCCCTCCCGGGACCTATGGCTACACCTTC. Translating it yields CASSPPGTYGYTF.

The CDR3 protein is CASSLDGATIYF. CDR3 nucleotide sequence: TGCGCCAGCAGCTTGGACGGAGCCACCATATATTTT. V usage is TRBV5-1 and J usage is TRBJ1-3, with D hard to call. The germline V gene encodes CDR1 SGHRS and CDR2 YFSETQ. The CDR3 has 12 residues. Deletions cut 0 bases from V and 9 bases from J, with 7 bases between.